Each of the 27 T cell receptor beta chains below was sequenced from the same sample in a study of blood T cells in healthy people across ages. Sample-barcoded 5' priming and a J-beta primer mix drove a second PCR of about 7 to 11 cycles. From the 5' RACE reads, TCRdb called clonotypes with MiXCR, one entry per CDR3 protein. Of 250,000 to 300,000 distinct CDR3 sequences in the sample, roughly a quarter were seen once. Sequencing input: blood. The receptors stem from an older woman in good health.

This clonotype has more than one count but fewer than ten. V and J are TRBV29-1 and TRBJ2-7; no clear D. Germline CDR1 reads SQVTM; CDR2 reads ANQGSEA. The CDR3 sequence is 13 residues long. V was shortened by 4 bases and J by 3 bases, with 13 bases between the two germline ends. The CDR3 nucleotides are TGCAGCGTTGCGGTACAAGCCCACTACGAGCAGTACTTC. It translates to CSVAVQAHYEQYF.

The V gene is TRBV2, the J gene TRBJ2-1, with 10 nucleotides matching TRBD2. J gave up 9 bases and V 3 bases, and 5 bases lay outside the gene matches. The CDR3 totals 14 residues. The germline V gene has CDR1 SNHLY and CDR2 FYNNEI. In DNA form, the CDR3 reads TGTGCCAGCAGTGACAGCGGGAGGGCCACTGAGCAGTTCTTC. Its translation: CASSDSGRATEQFF.

The chain is built from TRBV6-6 and TRBJ2-3; D unclear. This CDR3 comprises 12 residues. Germline CDR1 MNHNY, CDR2 SVGAGI (reference sequence). With 3 bases removed from V and 8 bases from J, the gap between germline ends came to 9 bases. CDR3 residues: CASSYDRSTQYF. CDR3 DNA: TGTGCCAGCAGTTATGATAGATCTACGCAGTATTTT.

This clonotype was seen many times. The chain links TRBV15 to TRBJ2-4; 9 bases agree with TRBD2. Unmatched junction bases numbered 9, after V lost 0 bases and J lost 0 bases. The CDR3 loop spans 19 amino acids. Germline lookup yields CDR1 LNHNV and CDR2 YYDKDF (reference sequence). CDR3 in amino acids: CATSRDRAGGLIAKNIQYF. The CDR3 bases are TGTGCCACCAGCAGAGATCGAGCGGGAGGCCTGATAGCCAAAAACATTCAGTACTTC.

The CDR3 loop is CASARTANTGELFF. CDR3 coding DNA: TGTGCCAGCGCCCGTACTGCTAACACCGGGGAGCTGTTTTTT. The V gene is TRBV2, the J gene TRBJ2-2; D remains unclear. With 8 bases removed from V and 2 bases from J, the gap between germline ends came to 12 bases. There are 14 residues in the CDR3. Germline V gene data show CDR1 as SNHLY and CDR2 as FYNNEI.

This clonotype was counted many times. The chain uses TRBV12-3 or TRBV12-4 and TRBJ1-5; D is possibly TRBD1 (5 bases). The length of the CDR3 is 14 residues. Trimming cost V 6 bases and J 9 bases, with 18 bases left between them. CDR3 residues: CASSPRGPGSPQHF. DNA for the CDR3: TGTGCCAGCAGCCCCCGGGGCCCCGGTTCGCCCCAGCATTTT.

This rearrangement joins TRBV3-1 to TRBJ2-7; possible D gene TRBD2, 6 bases. The CDR3 totals 14 residues. The germline V gene has CDR1 LGHDT and CDR2 YNNKEL (reference sequence). Trimming left V 1 base short and J 4 bases short, with 11 bases between. The CDR3 region has the DNA TGTGCCAGCAGCCAAGCTATACTAGCATACGAGCAGTACTTC. It yields the protein CASSQAILAYEQYF.

The chain carries TRBV7-8 and TRBJ2-2; TRBD2 aligns across 7 bases. With 3 bases clipped from V and 5 bases from J, the junction kept 9 bases outside the gene matches. The germline V gene has CDR1 SGHVS and CDR2 FQNEAQ. The CDR3 spans 16 residues. The CDR3 here is CASSLLGHGRTGELFF. The CDR3, as DNA: TGTGCCAGCAGCTTGCTAGGACACGGGAGGACCGGGGAGCTGTTTTTT.

This chain connects TRBV10-3 to TRBJ2-1, with a possible D match to TRBD1 (5 bases). CDR3 length: 15 amino acids. V dropped 5 bases and J dropped 0 bases, with 11 bases sitting between them. CDR1 and CDR2 (germline): ENHRY, SYGVKD. CDR3 sequence: CAISPGKGSYNEQFF. The CDR3 nucleotides are TGTGCCATCAGTCCAGGGAAGGGCTCCTACAATGAGCAGTTCTTC.

J is TRBJ1-2 and V is TRBV13, with 12 bases identical to TRBD1. V lost 8 bases, J lost 7 bases, and 5 bases stayed unmatched. The CDR3 length is 13 residues. Germline CDR1 reads PRHDT; CDR2 reads FYEKMQ (reference sequence). The CDR3 DNA sequence: TGTGCCAGCGAGGGACAGGGGGCTCTTGGCTACACCTTC. This codes for CASEGQGALGYTF.

This clonotype was seen a few times. The chain carries TRBV2 and TRBJ1-2; a weak D match, TRBD1 (5 bases). Germline V gives CDR1 SNHLY, CDR2 FYNNEI. The CDR3 is 12 residues long. Trimming cost V 7 bases and J 4 bases, with 10 bases left between them. The CDR3 nucleotides are TGTGCCAGCACGGGGCGACTCTATGGCTACACCTTC. Encoded protein: CASTGRLYGYTF.

The genes are TRBV6-5 and TRBJ1-6; 9 bases are shared with TRBD1. This CDR3 is 16 amino acids long. Germline-derived CDR1 and CDR2 are MNHEY and SVGAGI. The junction had 11 bases not matched to a gene; V was cut back by 4 bases and J by 10 bases. CDR3 loop: CASSFLSGTGQSPLHF. Here the CDR3 DNA reads TGTGCCAGCAGTTTCCTCTCCGGGACAGGGCAATCACCCCTCCACTTT.

This clonotype was seen only once. At one end, the junction sequence differs from germline, possibly due to a read error. The chain carries TRBV14 and TRBJ2-5; D not certain. CDR3 length equals 12 residues. CDR1 is SGHDN, CDR2 FVKESK, per germline. As DNA, the CDR3 is TGTGCCAGCAGCCAAGAGCACAAGACTCAGTACTTC. Its translation is CASSQEHKTQYF. Full variable domain (outside the CDR3, taken from reference TRBV14 and TRBJ2-5): EAGVTQFPSHSVIEKGQTVTLRCDPISGHDNLYWYRRVMGKEIKFLLHFVKESKQDESGMPNNRFLAERTGGTYSTLKVQPAELEDSGVYFCASSQEHKTQYFGPGTRLLVL.

This clonotype has a handful of counts. The J gene is TRBJ2-5, the V gene TRBV7-2; either TRBD1 or TRBD2 may fit D (6 bases each). CDR3 length equals 14 residues. Germline CDR1 reads SGHTA; CDR2 reads FQGNSA. Trimming removed 5 bases from V and 7 bases from J, with 17 bases in between. CDR3 sequence (DNA): TGTGCCAGCAGCATGGAGTTTTCGGGGGCGACCCAGTACTTC. Protein sequence: CASSMEFSGATQYF.

This clonotype was observed a few times. The chain is built from TRBV6-1 and TRBJ2-2, with D tentatively TRBD1 or TRBD2 (6 bases each). In germline, CDR1 is MNHNS, CDR2 SASEGT. Trimming left V 8 bases short and J 4 bases short, with 17 bases between. This CDR3 is 15 amino acids long. The CDR3 DNA reads as TGTGCCAGCGGAGGAGGGGGGATTGGCACCGGGGAGCTGTTTTTT. Its translation: CASGGGGIGTGELFF.

This clonotype occurred a few times. V gene TRBV7-2 combines with J gene TRBJ2-1; D remains ambiguous. Germline CDR1 SGHTA, CDR2 FQGNSA. V lost 2 bases to trimming and J lost 5 bases, with 7 bases between them. CDR3 length: 13 residues. This CDR3 reads CASSLSINNEQFF. CDR3 coding DNA: TGTGCCAGCAGCTTATCTATTAACAATGAGCAGTTCTTC.

This clonotype was recorded at least ten times. V is TRBV18 and J is TRBJ2-5, with a tentative D call TRBD1 (5 bases). The CDR3 consists of 13 residues. Trimming removed 8 bases from V and 2 bases from J, with 12 bases in between. CDR1 is KGHSH and CDR2 is LQKENI in the germline V gene. In nucleotides, the CDR3 is TGTGCCAGCAGCCCCGGACAACAAGAGACCCAGTACTTC. Translated, it gives CASSPGQQETQYF. Full variable domain (outside the CDR3, taken from reference TRBV18 and TRBJ2-5): NAGVMQNPRHLVRRRGQEARLRCSPMKGHSHVYWYRQLPEEGLKFMVYLQKENIIDESGMPKERFSAEFPKEGPSILRIQQVVRGDSAAYFCASSPGQQETQYFGPGTRLLVL.

In this sample, this clonotype turned up once. The J gene is TRBJ2-3, the V gene TRBV5-4; weak D call: TRBD2 (5 bases). V shed 4 bases and J shed 11 bases, with 17 bases lying between them. The CDR3 runs 13 residues. Germline V gives CDR1 SGHNT, CDR2 YYREEE (reference sequence). The CDR3, as DNA: TGTGCCAGCAGCCAAGACCAGGCAGGAGGGCAGTATTTT. Residues: CASSQDQAGGQYF.

This chain uses TRBV29-1 with TRBJ2-3; D possibly corresponds to TRBD2 (5 bases). This CDR3 is 15 amino acids long. CDR1 and CDR2 (germline): SQVTM, ANQGSEA. The germline V and J ends were trimmed by 2 bases and 0 bases, with 12 bases remaining between them. The DNA of the CDR3 is TGCAGCGTTGAAAGGTCGGAGGCAAGCACAGATACGCAGTATTTT. It specifies CSVERSEASTDTQYF.

This clonotype was counted ten times or more. V is TRBV29-1 and J is TRBJ2-4; 10 bases fit TRBD1. Trimming took 5 bases from V and 1 from J; bases not matched to a gene: 5. This CDR3 has 15 amino acids. The V gene's germline CDR1 is SQVTM and CDR2 ANQGSEA. In DNA, the CDR3 is TGCAGCGTTTGGGGGGACAGGGGCGCCAAAAACATTCAGTACTTC. This sequence encodes CSVWGDRGAKNIQYF.

This clonotype has only a few counts. V usage is TRBV28 and J usage is TRBJ1-2, with TRBD1 identical over 7 bases. J gave up 8 bases and V 6 bases, and 15 bases lay outside the gene matches. CDR3 length: 15 residues. CDR1 and CDR2 from the germline V gene are MDHEN and SYDVKM. CDR3: CASRLTGSLPQGYTF. The CDR3 DNA follows: TGTGCCAGCAGGCTGACAGGGTCCCTTCCCCAGGGCTACACCTTC.

This chain uses TRBV7-9 with TRBJ2-3, with 10 bases aligning to TRBD2. The CDR3 consists of 16 residues. Germline assignment: CDR1 SEHNR and CDR2 FQNEAQ (reference sequence). The V gene end was trimmed by 4 bases and the J gene end by 2 bases; junction bases not matched to a gene: 6. The CDR3 sequence is CASSSWTSGDTDTQYF. The CDR3 nucleotides are TGTGCCAGCAGCTCGTGGACTAGCGGAGACACAGATACGCAGTATTTT. The full variable domain, rest sourced from reference TRBV7-9 and TRBJ2-3, is DTGVSQNPRHKITKRGQNVTFRCDPISEHNRLYWYRQTLGQGPEFLTYFQNEAQLEKSRLLSDRFSAERPKGSFSTLEIQRTEQGDSAMYLCASSSWTSGDTDTQYFGPGTRLTVL.

The rearrangement links TRBV20-1 to TRBJ1-1; 9 bases match TRBD1. This CDR3 has 15 residues. With V trimmed by 1 base and J by 2 bases, 5 bases remained unmatched. Germline V lookup: CDR1 DFQATT, CDR2 SNEGSKA (reference sequence). CDR3 region: CSARGGTGYNTEAFF. As DNA, the CDR3 is TGCAGTGCTAGAGGAGGGACAGGGTATAACACTGAAGCTTTCTTT.

This clonotype was detected many times. This chain links TRBV20-1 with TRBJ2-5, with 10 bases aligning to TRBD2. There are 14 residues in the CDR3. V was clipped by 6 bases and J by 5 bases; unmatched bases: 9. Per germline, CDR1 DFQATT and CDR2 SNEGSKA (reference sequence). The CDR3 DNA reads as TGCAGTGCCTCGGTCGAGACTAGCGGGGAGACCCAGTACTTC. Its protein product is CSASVETSGETQYF.

The rearrangement joins TRBV7-3 to TRBJ1-3; the match to TRBD1 covers 7 bases. CDR1 is SGHTA, CDR2 FQGTGA, per germline. There are 13 residues in the CDR3. V lost 6 bases to trimming and J lost 3 bases; unmatched junction nucleotides: 2. The CDR3 sequence: CASRRQGGNTIYF. The CDR3 DNA reads as TGTGCCAGCAGGCGACAGGGTGGAAACACCATATATTTT.

This clonotype was seen only a few times. The chain employs TRBV29-1 and TRBJ2-1; perhaps TRBD2 as D (5 bases). This CDR3 spans 14 amino acids. Per germline, CDR1 SQVTM and CDR2 ANQGSEA. Trimming removed 1 base at V and 1 base at J, with 8 bases between. The CDR3 loop reads CSVEGSGSYNEQFF. Here the CDR3 DNA reads TGCAGCGTTGAAGGGTCGGGGTCCTACAATGAGCAGTTCTTC.

The rearrangement links TRBV6-2 or TRBV6-3 to TRBJ2-2; D remains ambiguous. Trimming removed 6 bases from V and 8 bases from J, with 16 bases in between. The germline CDR1 and CDR2 sequences are MNHEY and SVGEGT. The CDR3 is 14 amino acids. The CDR3 loop is CASRTRSAAGELFF. CDR3 DNA: TGTGCCAGCAGAACCAGGTCCGCCGCGGGGGAGCTGTTTTTT.